These 21 T cell receptor beta chains were sequenced from one sample in a study of blood T cell repertoires in COVID-19. Generated by immunoSEQ multiplex PCR, the TCRdb table keeps only in-frame clones and is missing some. The repertoire holds 65,000 to 70,000 clones, approximately 93% seen once, with approximately 2.9% in the top ten. Material for sequencing was peripheral blood. These receptors came from a man between 65 and 85 years old with active COVID-19.

The chain carries TRBV6-2 or TRBV6-3 and TRBJ2-1; 14 bases align to TRBD2. The CDR3 spans 17 residues. Germline trimming cut 5 bases from V and 4 bases from J; bases unmatched to any gene: 7. The germline V gene encodes CDR1 MNHEY and CDR2 SVGEGT. The CDR3 spells CASSPGWTSGGYNEQFF. The CDR3 nucleotides are TGTGCCAGCAGTCCCGGTTGGACTAGCGGGGGGTACAATGAGCAGTTCTTC.

This sequence joins TRBV4-1 and TRBJ2-1, with 8 bases identical to TRBD2. The CDR3 covers 20 residues. V was pared by 0 bases and J by 0 bases, with 13 bases of the junction left unmatched. Germline V gene lookup returns CDR1 MGHRA and CDR2 YSYEKL. The DNA of the CDR3 is TGCGCCAGCAGCCAAGAAGGGCGGGGGGCCCTCTTCAGCTCCTACAATGAGCAGTTCTTC. This codes for CASSQEGRGALFSSYNEQFF.

V gene TRBV2 combines with J gene TRBJ2-1, with 8 bases identical to TRBD1. This CDR3 is 13 amino acids long. Germline loops: CDR1 SNHLY, CDR2 FYNNEI. V shed 4 bases and J 6 bases; nucleotides not matched to a gene: 2. CDR3 protein: CASSGTGTNEQFF. The DNA of the CDR3 is TGTGCCAGCAGTGGGACAGGGACCAATGAGCAGTTCTTC.

The chain couples TRBV7-6 to TRBJ1-4, with D possibly TRBD1 on 5 matching bases. The germline gives CDR1 SGHVS, CDR2 FNYEAQ. V was shortened by 5 bases and J by 5 bases, with 15 bases between the two germline ends. CDR3 length: 15 residues. CDR3 nucleotides: TGTGCCAGCAGCCTACAGGACATTTCAAATGAAAAACTGTTTTTT. It yields the protein CASSLQDISNEKLFF.

This sequence joins TRBV9 and TRBJ2-7; 11 nucleotides match TRBD1. V lost 3 bases and J lost 4; bases outside the gene matches: 9. Per germline, CDR1 SGDLS and CDR2 YYNGEE. The CDR3 is 16 amino acids. The CDR3 loop reads CASSASGTGGRYEQYF. CDR3 nucleotides: TGTGCCAGCAGCGCCTCCGGGACAGGGGGGAGGTACGAGCAGTACTTC. Combining the CDR3 with reference TRBV9 and TRBJ2-7 gives the whole variable domain DSGVTQTPKHLITATGQRVTLRCSPRSGDLSVYWYQQSLDQGLQFLIQYYNGEERAKGNILERFSAQQFPDLHSELNLSSLELGDSALYFCASSASGTGGRYEQYFGPGTRLTVT.

The gene calls are TRBV19 and TRBJ2-5; D is uncertain. CDR3 length equals 11 residues. V lost 3 bases to trimming and J lost 4 bases, with 3 bases between them. CDR1 and CDR2 from the germline V gene are LNHDA and SQIVND (reference sequence). CDR3 coding DNA: TGTGCCAGTAGTATTCGAGAGACCCAGTACTTC. It encodes CASSIRETQYF.

The V and J genes are TRBV7-6 and TRBJ2-5, with a possible D match to TRBD2 (5 bases). The CDR3 has 14 residues. V lost 5 bases and J lost 5, with 15 bases in between. CDR1 is SGHVS and CDR2 is FNYEAQ in the germline V gene. CDR3 protein: CASSPDGNGETQYF. CDR3 bases: TGTGCCAGCAGCCCGGACGGGAATGGGGAGACCCAGTACTTC.

The gene calls are TRBV5-4 and TRBJ2-5, with a possible D match to TRBD2 (5 bases). CDR3 size: 16 residues. From germline, CDR1 is SGHNT and CDR2 YYREEE (reference sequence). The germline V and J ends were trimmed by 4 bases and 5 bases, with 21 bases remaining between them. Here the CDR3 DNA reads TGTGCCAGCAGCCCCATAGTAGCGTCGGCGTGGGAGACCCAGTACTTC. It yields the protein CASSPIVASAWETQYF.

The chain links TRBV2 to TRBJ2-4; possible D gene TRBD1, 6 bases. The V gene's germline CDR1 is SNHLY and CDR2 FYNNEI. The CDR3 spans 14 residues. Trimming shortened V by 5 bases and J by 9 bases, and 17 bases separated the two germline ends. CDR3 bases: TGTGCCAGCAGTCCCCTCACAGGGTTTACCATTCAGTACTTC. It encodes CASSPLTGFTIQYF.

This chain joins TRBV18 and TRBJ1-2, with TRBD1 matching 7 bases. Germline V gene data show CDR1 as KGHSH and CDR2 as LQKENI. The CDR3 loop spans 15 amino acids. V gave up 2 bases and J gave up 4 bases; unmatched junction bases: 7. The CDR3 sequence: CASSPVPTGPYGYTF. CDR3 coding DNA: TGTGCCAGCTCACCAGTCCCGACAGGGCCCTATGGCTACACCTTC. Complete variable domain (other parts from reference TRBV18 and TRBJ1-2): NAGVMQNPRHLVRRRGQEARLRCSPMKGHSHVYWYRQLPEEGLKFMVYLQKENIIDESGMPKERFSAEFPKEGPSILRIQQVVRGDSAAYFCASSPVPTGPYGYTFGSGTRLTVV.

V usage is TRBV3-1 (or the pseudogene TRBV3-2) and J usage is TRBJ2-3, with D perhaps TRBD2 (6 bases). This CDR3 region has 15 residues. V lost 0 bases, J lost 2 bases, and 9 bases lay in between. Germline lookup yields CDR1 LGHDT and CDR2 YNNKEL (reference sequence). The CDR3 protein is CASSQDAGITDTQYF. As DNA, the CDR3 is TGTGCCAGCAGCCAAGATGCGGGGATCACAGATACGCAGTATTTT.

V and J are TRBV4-1 and TRBJ1-1; D unresolved. V dropped 0 bases and J dropped 0 bases, with 8 bases sitting between them. Germline V CDR1 and CDR2: MGHRA, YSYEKL. The CDR3 is 15 amino acids. CDR3 bases: TGCGCCAGCAGCCAAGATCCGGGTTTGAACACTGAAGCTTTCTTT. Amino acid sequence: CASSQDPGLNTEAFF.

The rearrangement uses TRBV29-1 and TRBJ2-7, with TRBD2 matching 12 bases. The V segment lost 7 bases and the J segment 9 bases; nucleotides outside the gene matches: 10. The germline gives CDR1 SQVTM, CDR2 ANQGSEA. This CDR3 spans 13 amino acids. The CDR3 DNA sequence: TGCAGCGCCACTATGACTAGCGGGGGTCCGCAGTACTTC. This gives the protein CSATMTSGGPQYF.

CDR3 sequence (DNA): TGTGCCAGCAGTCCAGCGGGGGGGAGCTCCTACGAGCAGTACGTC. Protein sequence: CASSPAGGSSYEQYV. V and J are TRBV6-5 and TRBJ2-7, with 10 bases lining up with TRBD2. V was pared by 5 bases and J by 0 bases, with 4 bases of the junction left unmatched. The CDR3 length is 15 residues. CDR1 is MNHEY and CDR2 is SVGAGI in the germline V gene.

The chain couples TRBV6-4 to TRBJ2-2, with 7 bases aligning to TRBD1. The CDR3 is made up of 14 amino acids. Germline V lookup: CDR1 MRHNA, CDR2 SNTAGT. Trimming cost V 4 bases and J 4 bases; bases outside gene matches: 3. As DNA, the CDR3 is TGTGCCAGCAGTGGACAGGGTGGCACCGGGGAGCTGTTTTTT. It encodes CASSGQGGTGELFF.

The chain couples TRBV19 to TRBJ2-3; 13 positions agree with TRBD2. Germline assignment: CDR1 LNHDA and CDR2 SQIVND (reference sequence). V lost 4 bases and J lost 6; bases outside the gene matches: 7. The CDR3 is made up of 16 amino acids. In nucleotides, the CDR3 is TGTGCCAGTAGTACTACACTAGCGGGGGGGCATGATACGCAGTATTTT. Its protein is CASSTTLAGGHDTQYF.

The chain links TRBV25-1 to TRBJ1-4; D ambiguous. V lost 4 bases and J 8 bases, leaving 11 bases between the germline ends. Germline CDR1 and CDR2: MGHDK and SYGVNS. CDR3 length: 13 amino acids. The CDR3 sequence: CASSVAEGEKLFF. The CDR3 nucleotides are TGTGCCAGCAGTGTGGCGGAGGGCGAAAAACTGTTTTTT.

The chain combines TRBV7-9 with TRBJ2-1, with D possibly matching TRBD1 (6 bases). The germline V gene has CDR1 SEHNR and CDR2 FQNEAQ (reference sequence). V lost 5 bases and J lost 8, with 22 bases in between. The CDR3 has 16 amino acids. DNA of the CDR3: TGTGCCAGCAGCAAAGAGGGGGAAGCTAGGTTGGATGAGCAGTTCTTC. It is translated as CASSKEGEARLDEQFF.

Only one count was recorded for this clone. The chain employs TRBV5-4 and TRBJ1-2; 10 nucleotides agree with TRBD1. The CDR3 totals 14 residues. Germline V gene lookup returns CDR1 SGHNT and CDR2 YYREEE (reference sequence). With 4 bases clipped from V and 7 bases from J, the junction kept 7 bases outside the gene matches. The DNA for the CDR3 is TGTGCCAGCAGCAGGGACAGGGGATTCTCTGGCTACACCTTC. This encodes CASSRDRGFSGYTF. The full variable domain, in which reference TRBV5-4 and TRBJ1-2 provide the parts outside the CDR3, is ETGVTQSPTHLIKTRGQQVTLRCSSQSGHNTVSWYQQALGQGPQFIFQYYREEENGRGNFPPRFSGLQFPNYSSELNVNALELDDSALYLCASSRDRGFSGYTFGSGTRLTVV.

The chain recombines TRBV10-1 with TRBJ2-7, with 8 bases identical to TRBD2. CDR1 is WNHNN, CDR2 SYGVQD, per germline (reference sequence). J gave up 3 bases and V 3 bases, and 4 bases lay outside the gene matches. CDR3 length: 14 residues. This CDR3 reads CASSDSGGLYEQYF. DNA for the CDR3: TGCGCCAGCAGTGATTCGGGGGGGCTCTACGAGCAGTACTTC.

This clone occurred a few times. The chain couples TRBV7-2 to TRBJ1-3; no firm D call. The CDR3 has 14 amino acids. V was shortened by 3 bases and J by 0 bases, with 6 bases between the two germline ends. The germline CDR1 and CDR2 sequences are SGHTA and FQGNSA. The CDR3, as DNA: TGTGCCAGCAGCTTGGACTCCTCTGGAAACACCATATATTTT. As protein: CASSLDSSGNTIYF.